This is a list of T cell receptor beta chains from one sample in a study of shared clonotypes between healthy human individuals. The table came from immunoSEQ multiplex PCR; TCRdb's copy has only in-frame clones and leaves some out. The sample consists of under 150,000 clones, around 71% of them appearing once. Sequences were obtained from memory CD8+ T cells sorted from blood. These receptors came from a woman between 25 and 40 years old in good health. Both conserved end residues are part of each CDR3. Fields, in order: D gene, clone size, J gene, CDR3 length, V gene, CDR3 DNA, CDR3 protein. The D gene is left open where the match is weak. A clone size is listed for some rows: how often the clone was seen (once, few, many), or a class if it is expanded.

>NA|NA|TRBJ2-7|11|TRBV10-1
TGCGCCAGCAGTGATTCGAACGAGCAGTACTTC
CASSDSNEQYF
>NA|NA|TRBJ2-1|14|TRBV28
TGTGCCAGCAGCCTCTTTAGCTCCTACAATGAGCAGTTCTTC
CASSLFSSYNEQFF
>NA|NA|TRBJ1-5|16|TRBV28
TGTGCCAGCAGCCGACTAAGGCAGGAACGAAATCAGCCCCAGCATTTT
CASSRLRQERNQPQHF
>NA|few|TRBJ2-5|15|TRBV9
TGTGCCAGCAGCGTAGGTTCGGGAGACAGTGAGACCCAGTACTTC
CASSVGSGDSETQYF
>TRBD1|NA|TRBJ1-1|20|TRBV4-2
TGTGCCAGCAGCCAAGATTCGAGACAGGGTGTCCCCCACAGAGACGCTGAAGCTTTCTTT
CASSQDSRQGVPHRDAEAFF
>NA|NA|TRBJ1-3|14|TRBV6-5
TGTGCCAGCAGTGCCGGTACGGAAGGAAACACCATATATTTT
CASSAGTEGNTIYF
>TRBD2|few|TRBJ2-7|14|TRBV6-6
TGTGCCAGCAGTTACCAGCGGGAGGGCAACGAGCAGTACTTC
CASSYQREGNEQYF
>NA|NA|TRBJ2-7|13|TRBV5-1
TGCGCCAGCAGCTTCGACTTAGCTAGCGAGCAGTACTTC
CASSFDLASEQYF
>TRBD1|NA|TRBJ1-1|16|TRBV4-1
TGCGCCAGCAGCCAATCTGTCAGGGGGTCGAACACTGAAGCTTTCTTT
CASSQSVRGSNTEAFF
>NA|NA|TRBJ2-1|17|TRBV6-4
TGTGCCAGCAGTGAACAGGGGGAGGGCCGTTCCTACAATGAGCAGTTCTTC
CASSEQGEGRSYNEQFF
>NA|many|TRBJ1-1|14|TRBV27
TGTGCCAGCAGTTTATCTTCAGGGTTTACTGAAGCTTTCTTT
CASSLSSGFTEAFF
>TRBD1|NA|TRBJ1-5|15|TRBV28
TGTGCCAACAGTTTACCTCAGACAGGGAATCAGCCCCAGCATTTT
CANSLPQTGNQPQHF
>NA|NA|TRBJ2-5|11|TRBV7-2
TGTGCCAGCAGTTCTCAAGAGACCCAGTACTTC
CASSSQETQYF
>NA|NA|TRBJ2-2|15|TRBV2
TGTGCCAGCAAGAACGTTCACCTAAACACCGGGGAGCTGTTTTTT
CASKNVHLNTGELFF
>TRBD2|once|TRBJ2-3|15|TRBV6-4
TGTGCCAGCAGAATTTCTAGCGGGAGCTCGGATACGCAGTATTTT
CASRISSGSSDTQYF
>NA|NA|TRBJ1-1|17|TRBV7-9
TGTGCCAGCAGCTTAAGGAGCGCAGGGGCTTTGAACACTGAAGCTTTCTTT
CASSLRSAGALNTEAFF
>NA|NA|TRBJ1-3|17|TRBV4-1
TGCGCCAGCAGCCAAGATCAGGGAGGGTACTCTGGAAACACCATATATTTT
CASSQDQGGYSGNTIYF
>NA|few|TRBJ1-5|15|TRBV19
TGTGCCAGTAGTATTGGTGCCGAAGGGAGACAGCCCCAGCATTTT
CASSIGAEGRQPQHF
>TRBD1|NA|TRBJ2-5|16|TRBV5-1
TGCGCCAGCAGCCTAAGACTCCGACAGGGATTAGCGACCCAGTACTTC
CASSLRLRQGLATQYF
>TRBD1|NA|TRBJ1-4|14|TRBV19
TGTGCCAGTAGCGACAGGGGGCTTGATGAAAAACTGTTTTTT
CASSDRGLDEKLFF
>TRBD1|NA|TRBJ2-1|15|TRBV5-1
TGCGCCAGCAGCCCCGACAGGGTAGGTCGGAATGAGCAGTTCTTC
CASSPDRVGRNEQFF
>NA|NA|TRBJ2-7|14|TRBV5-1
TGCGCCAGCAGCCGTGTGGGAGGCCGCTACGAGCAGTACTTC
CASSRVGGRYEQYF
>NA|once|TRBJ2-1|16|TRBV6-5
TGTGCCAGCAGTTTAAATCCATCCCACGACCGGAATGAGCAGTTCTTC
CASSLNPSHDRNEQFF
>NA|NA|TRBJ1-1|13|TRBV30
TGTGCCTGGAGTATACAGGGCCACACTGAAGCTTTCTTT
CAWSIQGHTEAFF
>NA|few|TRBJ2-5|13|TRBV11-2
TGTGCCAGCAGCCTAGGACTGGTTTGGGAGCAGTACTTC
CASSLGLVWEQYF
>NA|few|TRBJ2-7|13|TRBV4-1
TGCGCCAGCAGCCAAGGCAGGGGGGACGAGCAGTACTTC
CASSQGRGDEQYF
>NA|few|TRBJ1-5|13|TRBV18
TGTGCCAGCTCACCAACAGGGATTCAGCCCCAGCATTTT
CASSPTGIQPQHF
>NA|NA|TRBJ2-2|13|TRBV6-5
TGTGCCAGCAGTTTTACAGGGACCGGGGAGCTGTTTTTT
CASSFTGTGELFF
>NA|NA|TRBJ1-5|13|TRBV30
TGTGCCTGGAGTCTGGGAAACAATCAGCCCCAGCATTTT
CAWSLGNNQPQHF
>NA|NA|TRBJ1-1|13|TRBV6-6
TGTGCCAGCAGTTACGACAGAAACACTGAAGCTTTCTTT
CASSYDRNTEAFF
>NA|NA|TRBJ2-5|14|TRBV4-1
TGCGCCAGCAGCCAAGTTAAGAGACAAGAGACCCAGTACTTC
CASSQVKRQETQYF
>NA|many|TRBJ2-5|15|TRBV11-2
TGTGCCAGCAGCTACAGCTTAGAAGACCAAGAGACCCAGTACTTC
CASSYSLEDQETQYF
>NA|NA|TRBJ1-1|15|TRBV4-1
TGCGCCAGCAGCCAAGATACTCCGGGTAGCACTGAAGCTTTCTTT
CASSQDTPGSTEAFF
>TRBD2|NA|TRBJ2-1|17|TRBV5-1
TGCGCCAGCAGCCCCTACCGACAGGGACTAGCGGAGGATGAGCAGTTCTTC
CASSPYRQGLAEDEQFF
>NA|NA|TRBJ1-1|14|TRBV11-2
TGTGCCAGCAGCTTAGGGGGATGGAACACTGAAGCTTTCTTT
CASSLGGWNTEAFF
>TRBD2|NA|TRBJ2-5|14|TRBV27
TGTGCCAGCAGCCATAGCGGGAGGGGAGAGACCCAGTACTTC
CASSHSGRGETQYF
>TRBD1|NA|TRBJ2-6|17|TRBV2
TGTGCCAGCCAAGGACAGGTGGTCATCTCTGGGGCCAACGTCCTGACTTTC
CASQGQVVISGANVLTF
>NA|NA|TRBJ2-1|14|TRBV5-1
TGCGCCAGCAGCCAGGATGGGGCGGGAAATGAGCAGTTCTTC
CASSQDGAGNEQFF
>NA|NA|TRBJ2-7|15|TRBV4-1
TGCGCCAGCAGCCAAGGACCGCACGCTTGGGACGAGCAGTACTTC
CASSQGPHAWDEQYF
>NA|NA|TRBJ2-2|16|TRBV4-1
TGCGCCAGCAGCCAGGACGGGACCTCTGATGGGGGGGAGCTGTTTTTT
CASSQDGTSDGGELFF
>TRBD2|few|TRBJ2-7|15|TRBV4-1
TGCGCCAGCAGCCAAGCGACTAGCGGATACTACGAGCAGTACTTC
CASSQATSGYYEQYF
>TRBD1|NA|TRBJ2-3|18|TRBV14
TGTGCCAGCAGCCAAGATAAGAACAGGGGGCCCGAAAGGGATACGCAGTATTTT
CASSQDKNRGPERDTQYF
>NA|NA|TRBJ2-7|15|TRBV7-9
TGTGCCAGCAGCTCCCAAGGGGGGACTATCCCCGAGCAGTACTTC
CASSSQGGTIPEQYF
>NA|few|TRBJ1-2|13|TRBV5-4
TGTGCCAGCAGCGACGGACAGACCTATGGCTACACCTTC
CASSDGQTYGYTF
>TRBD2|NA|TRBJ2-7|14|TRBV4-1
TGCGCCAGCAGCTACCGACTAGCGGAATACGAGCAGTACTTC
CASSYRLAEYEQYF
>NA|many|TRBJ2-1|12|TRBV5-1
TGCGCCAGCAATTCGTACGACAATGAGCAGTTCTTC
CASNSYDNEQFF
>NA|NA|TRBJ1-5|14|TRBV5-4
TGTGCCAGCAGCTTGGACGGTAGCAATCAGCCCCAGCATTTT
CASSLDGSNQPQHF
>NA|NA|TRBJ2-7|15|TRBV6-5
TGTGCCAGCAGTTACTGGAGCTCCGGATACTACGAGCAGTACTTC
CASSYWSSGYYEQYF
>TRBD1|NA|TRBJ1-4|14|TRBV7-8
TGTGCCAGCAGCCCGACAGGGGCTAATGAAAAACTGTTTTTT
CASSPTGANEKLFF
>TRBD2|NA|TRBJ2-1|17|TRBV11-3
TGTGCCAGCAGCCTTACACTAGCGGGAGGACCATTTAATGAGCAGTTCTTC
CASSLTLAGGPFNEQFF
>TRBD2|NA|TRBJ2-5|15|TRBV19
TGTGCCAGTAGTATAGAGACTCGGGAGGAAGAGACCCAGTACTTC
CASSIETREEETQYF
>NA|few|TRBJ1-5|13|TRBV28
TGTGCCAGCAGTGACAGTCTCAATCAGCCCCAGCATTTT
CASSDSLNQPQHF
>NA|NA|TRBJ1-5|14|TRBV27
TGTGCCAGCAGTTCCCGGGAGAGCAATCAGCCCCAGCATTTT
CASSSRESNQPQHF
>TRBD1|NA|TRBJ2-5|14|TRBV6-5
TGTGCCAGCAACCTAGGGACAGCCAAAGAGACCCAGTACTTC
CASNLGTAKETQYF